This T cell receptor (beta chain) was sequenced for a study of long-term antiretroviral therapy in people with HIV. Study-level results: Before ART, certain clones expanded, and these dominated the repertoire at all time points. It was not possible to obtain data on ART adherence, viral resistance or therapy changes.

Regarding this clone: Its antigen is still unknown.

Samples were assayed with immunoSEQ v3.0 at survey level. Sequenced by immunoSEQ multiplex PCR; TCRdb stores in-frame clones only, minus some. The sample includes over 35,000 clones, around 86% of them seen just once. This clonotype originated in a man younger than 35 with HIV. The input for sequencing was unsorted PBMCs, taken 1.5 years after starting antiretroviral therapy.

The CDR3 nucleotides read TGTGCCGCCTCGGGGGTGGACACCGGGGAGCTGTTTTTT. It is translated as CAASGVDTGELFF. V gene TRBV10-3 combines with J gene TRBJ2-2; D might be TRBD2 (6 bases). The germline V gene has CDR1 ENHRY and CDR2 SYGVKD. V lost 11 bases, J lost 3 bases, and 13 bases lay in between. This CDR3 has 13 residues.